This TCR beta chain comes out of a study of T-cell reconstitution after alpha-beta-depleted transplantation in children. Study observations and caveats: TCRbeta diversity was high at day 60 in some patients (a result of surviving recipient T cells and thymic progenitors). About two months after transplant, alpha-beta T cells reportedly came from several hundred expanded graft clones.

V was cut by 7 bases and J by 1 base, with 13 bases left in between. The CDR3 is made up of 14 amino acids. Only a few counts were recorded for this clonotype. As yet, its antigen is unknown. Molecular barcoding with unique molecular identifiers was used for the TCRbeta library. MiXCR, run by TCRdb on the PCR reads, gives a single entry per CDR3 protein. The table shows approximately 89,000 distinct CDR3 sequences, with about 14% occurring only once. J is TRBJ1-1 and V is TRBV12-3 or TRBV12-4; a weak D match, TRBD1 (6 bases). The source was PBMCs, mostly from graft donor cells, collected 180 days after TCRalphabeta/CD19-depleted stem cell transplant. The sequence was obtained from a male patient between 2 and 15 years old who had a stem cell transplant for acute lymphoblastic leukemia, so the T cells may come from the graft donor. Here the CDR3 DNA reads TGTGCCAGCAAAATAAAGGGGGGGAACACTGAAGCTTTCTTT. It codes for CASKIKGGNTEAFF.